This T cell receptor beta chain was retrieved from a study of beta chain features in type 1 diabetes. Expressed TCRB transcripts got sequenced, as all isolated RNA was reverse transcribed. Only in-frame clones appear in the TCRdb table, and some are missing; sequencing was by immunoSEQ multiplex PCR. The table has almost 350,000 clones, approximately 8% seen once; the top ten hold under 0.5%. This clone was seen a few times. CDR1 is SGHRS and CDR2 is YFSETQ in the germline V gene. Trimming shortened V by 5 bases and J by 6 bases, and 18 bases separated the two germline ends. The CDR3 is 14 residues long.

This TCR was sampled from a woman aged 18-30 years in good health. The V call is TRBV5-1, the J call TRBJ2-7; the D gene is possibly TRBD2 (6 bases). Material: central memory CD4+ T cells from blood. CDR3 sequence: CASREGTGAGEQYF. CDR3 DNA: TGCGCCAGCAGGGAAGGGACCGGAGCGGGCGAGCAGTACTTC. The full variable domain, rest sourced from reference TRBV5-1 and TRBJ2-7, is KAGVTQTPRYLIKTRGQQVTLSCSPISGHRSVSWYQQTPGQGLQFLFEYFSETQRNKGNFPGRFSGRQFSNSRSEMNVSTLELGDSALYLCASREGTGAGEQYFGPGTRLTVT.